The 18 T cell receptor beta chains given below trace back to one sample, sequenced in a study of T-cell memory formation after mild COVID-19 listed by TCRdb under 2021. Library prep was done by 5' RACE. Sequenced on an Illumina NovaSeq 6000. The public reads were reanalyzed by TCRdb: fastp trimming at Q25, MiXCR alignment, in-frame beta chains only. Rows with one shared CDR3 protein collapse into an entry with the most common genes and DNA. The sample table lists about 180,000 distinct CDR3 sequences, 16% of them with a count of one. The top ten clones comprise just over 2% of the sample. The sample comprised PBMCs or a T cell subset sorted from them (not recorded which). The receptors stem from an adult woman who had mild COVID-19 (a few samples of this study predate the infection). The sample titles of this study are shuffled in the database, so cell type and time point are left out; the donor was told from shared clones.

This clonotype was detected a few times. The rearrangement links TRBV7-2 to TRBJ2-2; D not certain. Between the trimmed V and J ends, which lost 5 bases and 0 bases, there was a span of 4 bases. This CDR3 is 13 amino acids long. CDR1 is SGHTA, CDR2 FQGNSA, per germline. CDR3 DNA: TGTGCCAGCAGCAAGGCGAACACCGGGGAGCTGTTTTTT. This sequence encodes CASSKANTGELFF.

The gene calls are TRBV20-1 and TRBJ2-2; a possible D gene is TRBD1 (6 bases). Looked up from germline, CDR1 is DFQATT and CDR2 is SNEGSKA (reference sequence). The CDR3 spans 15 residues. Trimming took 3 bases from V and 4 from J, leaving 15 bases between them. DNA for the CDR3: TGCAGTGCTAGCCTACAGGGTGCGGGCACCGGGGAGCTGTTTTTT. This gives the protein CSASLQGAGTGELFF.

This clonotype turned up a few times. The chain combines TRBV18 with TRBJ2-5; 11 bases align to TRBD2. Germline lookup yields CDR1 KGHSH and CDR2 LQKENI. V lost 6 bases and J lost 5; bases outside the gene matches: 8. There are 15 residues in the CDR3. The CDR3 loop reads CASSPTSGGLETQYF. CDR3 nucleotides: TGTGCCAGCTCGCCAACTAGCGGGGGTTTGGAGACCCAGTACTTC.

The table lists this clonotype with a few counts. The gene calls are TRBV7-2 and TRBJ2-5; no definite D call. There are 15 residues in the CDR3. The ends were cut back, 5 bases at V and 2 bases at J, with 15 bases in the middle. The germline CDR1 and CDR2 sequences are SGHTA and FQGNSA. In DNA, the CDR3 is TGTGCCAGCAGCCCCCAGTCCCAGGTACAAGAGACCCAGTACTTC. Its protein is CASSPQSQVQETQYF.

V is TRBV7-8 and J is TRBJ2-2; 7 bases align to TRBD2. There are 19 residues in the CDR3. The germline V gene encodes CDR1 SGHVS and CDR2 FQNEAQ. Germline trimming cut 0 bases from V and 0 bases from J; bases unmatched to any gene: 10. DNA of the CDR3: TGTGCCAGCAGCTTAGCACTTTATGGGAGGGACGCGAACACCGGGGAGCTGTTTTTT. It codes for CASSLALYGRDANTGELFF.

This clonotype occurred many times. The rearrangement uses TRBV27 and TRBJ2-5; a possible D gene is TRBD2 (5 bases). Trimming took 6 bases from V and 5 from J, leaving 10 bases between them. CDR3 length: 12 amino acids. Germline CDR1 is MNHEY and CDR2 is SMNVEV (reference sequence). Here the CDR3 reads CASSRLRETQYF. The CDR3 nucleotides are TGTGCCAGCAGCCGACTACGGGAGACCCAGTACTTC.

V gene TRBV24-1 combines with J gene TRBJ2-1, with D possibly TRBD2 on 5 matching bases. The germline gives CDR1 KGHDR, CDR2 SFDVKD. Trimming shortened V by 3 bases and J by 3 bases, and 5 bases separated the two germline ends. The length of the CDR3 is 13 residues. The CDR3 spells CATSDDYYNEQFF. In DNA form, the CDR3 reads TGTGCCACCAGTGATGACTACTACAATGAGCAGTTCTTC.

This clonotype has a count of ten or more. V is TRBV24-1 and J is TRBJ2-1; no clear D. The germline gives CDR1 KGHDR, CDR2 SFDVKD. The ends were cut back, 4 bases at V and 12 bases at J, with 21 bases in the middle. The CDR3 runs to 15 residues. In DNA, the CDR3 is TGTGCCACCAGTGACACTGCAATCAGTCCGGGTGGGCAGTTCTTC. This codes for CATSDTAISPGGQFF.

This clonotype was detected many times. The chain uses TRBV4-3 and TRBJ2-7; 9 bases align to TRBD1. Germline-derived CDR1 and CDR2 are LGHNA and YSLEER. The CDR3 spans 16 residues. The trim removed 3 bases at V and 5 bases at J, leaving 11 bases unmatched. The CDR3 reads CASSHWGTGKRNEQYF. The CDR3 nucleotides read TGCGCCAGCAGCCATTGGGGGACAGGGAAGCGAAACGAGCAGTACTTC.

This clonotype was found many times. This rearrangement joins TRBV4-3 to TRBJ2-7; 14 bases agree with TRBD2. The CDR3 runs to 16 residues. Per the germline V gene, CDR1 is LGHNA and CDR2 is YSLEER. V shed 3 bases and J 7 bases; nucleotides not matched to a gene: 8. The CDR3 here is CASSQSGLAGGEEQYF. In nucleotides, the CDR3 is TGCGCCAGCAGCCAGTCCGGACTAGCGGGAGGCGAAGAGCAGTACTTC.

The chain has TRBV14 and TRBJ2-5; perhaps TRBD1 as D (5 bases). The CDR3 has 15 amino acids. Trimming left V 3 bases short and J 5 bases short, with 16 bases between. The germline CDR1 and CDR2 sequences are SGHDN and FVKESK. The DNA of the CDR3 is TGTGCCAGCAGCCACTTAGGACCTTGGGGCGAGACCCAGTACTTC. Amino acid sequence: CASSHLGPWGETQYF.

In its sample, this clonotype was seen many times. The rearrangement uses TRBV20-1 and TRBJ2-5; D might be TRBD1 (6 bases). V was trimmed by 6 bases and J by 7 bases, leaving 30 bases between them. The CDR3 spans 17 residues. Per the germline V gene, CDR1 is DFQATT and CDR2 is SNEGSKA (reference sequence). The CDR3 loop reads CSAKGGGGPSAVGTQYF. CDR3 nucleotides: TGCAGTGCCAAAGGGGGTGGGGGCCCCAGTGCGGTGGGGACCCAGTACTTC.

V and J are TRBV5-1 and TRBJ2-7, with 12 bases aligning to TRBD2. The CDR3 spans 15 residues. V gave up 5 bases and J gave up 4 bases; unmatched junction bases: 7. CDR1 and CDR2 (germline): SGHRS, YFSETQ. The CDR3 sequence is CASRTSGRSSYEQYF. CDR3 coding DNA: TGCGCCAGCAGGACTAGCGGGAGATCTTCGTACGAGCAGTACTTC.

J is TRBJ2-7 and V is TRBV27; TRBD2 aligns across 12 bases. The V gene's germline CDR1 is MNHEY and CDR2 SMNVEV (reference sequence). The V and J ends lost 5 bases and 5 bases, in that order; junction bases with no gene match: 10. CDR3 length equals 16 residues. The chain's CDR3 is CASSPLGTSGFNEQYF. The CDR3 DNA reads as TGTGCCAGCAGTCCACTCGGGACTAGCGGGTTCAACGAGCAGTACTTC.

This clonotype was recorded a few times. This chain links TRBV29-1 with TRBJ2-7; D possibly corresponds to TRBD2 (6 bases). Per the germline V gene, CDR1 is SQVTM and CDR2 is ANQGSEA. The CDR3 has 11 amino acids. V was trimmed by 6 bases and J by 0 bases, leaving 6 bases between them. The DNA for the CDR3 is TGCAGCGTCGGGAGCTCCTACGAGCAGTACTTC. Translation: CSVGSSYEQYF.

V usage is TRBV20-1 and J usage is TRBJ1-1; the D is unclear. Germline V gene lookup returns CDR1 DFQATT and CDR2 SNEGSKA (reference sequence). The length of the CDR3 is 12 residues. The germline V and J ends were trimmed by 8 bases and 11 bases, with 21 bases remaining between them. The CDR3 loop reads CSTSNQGDRAFF. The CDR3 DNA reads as TGCAGTACCTCGAACCAAGGTGATCGGGCTTTCTTT.

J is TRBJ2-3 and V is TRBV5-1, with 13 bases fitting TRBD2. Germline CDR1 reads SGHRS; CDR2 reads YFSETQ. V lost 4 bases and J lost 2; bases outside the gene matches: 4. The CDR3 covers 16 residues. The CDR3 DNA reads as TGCGCCAGCAGCGGCGGACTAGCGGGGGCCACAGATACGCAGTATTTT. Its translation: CASSGGLAGATDTQYF.

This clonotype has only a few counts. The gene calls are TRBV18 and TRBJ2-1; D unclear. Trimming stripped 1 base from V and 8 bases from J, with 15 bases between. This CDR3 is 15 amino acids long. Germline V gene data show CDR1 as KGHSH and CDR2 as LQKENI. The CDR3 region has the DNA TGTGCCAGCTCACCACGGCCTATACTGAGCGATGAGCAGTTCTTC. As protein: CASSPRPILSDEQFF.